Each of the 6 T cell receptor beta chains below was sequenced from the same sample in a study of beta chain features in type 1 diabetes. The isolated RNA, all of it, was reverse transcribed, so expressed TCRB transcripts were what got sequenced. Data came from immunoSEQ multiplex PCR; TCRdb stores just in-frame clones and leaves some out. Among 640,000 or so clones listed, over 10% were seen once. Overall study results and limits: There was a moderate but significant shortening of TCRB CDR3s in all four CD4+ subsets of Type 1 diabetes patients.

Their cognate antigens are unknown. The sequenced sample consisted of naive CD4+ T cells from blood. These receptors came from a man between 18 and 29 years old with type 1 diabetes.

The rearrangement uses TRBV4-1 and TRBJ1-3; no firm D call. This CDR3 contains 16 residues. Trimming took 1 base from V and 0 from J, leaving 10 bases between them. Germline V gives CDR1 MGHRA, CDR2 YSYEKL. The CDR3 bases are TGCGCCAGCAGCCAAGCGTTTACCAACTCTGGAAACACCATATATTTT. This sequence encodes CASSQAFTNSGNTIYF.

The genes are TRBV6-6 and TRBJ1-1; a possible D gene is TRBD1 (6 bases). The CDR3 consists of 12 residues. Germline V gives CDR1 MNHNY, CDR2 SVGAGI (reference sequence). V was clipped by 6 bases and J by 6 bases, with 11 bases between them. CDR3 in amino acids: CASRGGGSEAFF. CDR3 nucleotides: TGTGCCAGCAGGGGAGGGGGATCTGAAGCTTTCTTT.

The V and J genes are TRBV25-1 and TRBJ1-4; TRBD1 might be the D (5 bases). Germline V gives CDR1 MGHDK, CDR2 SYGVNS. CDR3 length: 14 residues. The germline V and J ends were trimmed by 1 base and 7 bases, with 10 bases remaining between them. In nucleotides, the CDR3 is TGTGCCAGCAGTGAATCCAGGGCCGGTGAAAAACTGTTTTTT. It codes for CASSESRAGEKLFF.

The chain has TRBV30 and TRBJ1-6; D is unclear. CDR3 size: 16 residues. Trimming took 5 bases from V and 3 from J, leaving 17 bases between them. CDR1 is GTSNPN and CDR2 is SVGIG in the germline V gene (reference sequence). CDR3 sequence reads: CAWALKRVNYNSPLHF. Here the CDR3 DNA reads TGTGCCTGGGCTCTTAAGCGGGTCAACTATAATTCACCCCTCCACTTT.

Note on this clone: Additional DNA sequences in this sample encode the identical CDR3. This chain connects TRBV30 to TRBJ1-1, with D uncertain. V was trimmed by 5 bases and J by 5 bases, leaving 6 bases between them. The CDR3 spans 10 residues. Germline values: CDR1 GTSNPN, CDR2 SVGIG (reference sequence). Here the CDR3 DNA reads TGTGCCTGGTCCGGGACTGAAGCTTTCTTT. As protein: CAWSGTEAFF.

As to this clone: The junction departs from the called germline gene at one end, perhaps through a read error. V gene TRBV7-7 combines with J gene TRBJ2-1; TRBD2 aligns across 8 bases. The germline V gene has CDR1 SSHAT and CDR2 FNYEAQ (reference sequence). This CDR3 is built from 15 residues. The CDR3 is CASSLVGGGPNEQFF. CDR3 in DNA: TGTGCTAGCAGCTTAGTGGGCGGGGGGCCCAATGAGCAGTTCTTC.